The TCR beta chain described here comes from a study of blood T cell repertoires in COVID-19. Looking at the study overall: Sites across the United States, Italy and Spain contributed samples from acute and convalescent COVID-19. T cells, B-cell-depleted T cells, or PBMCs supplied cDNA or gDNA.

The CDR3 length is 16 residues. Germline V gene data show CDR1 as SGHTA and CDR2 as FQGNSA. V gave up 5 bases and J gave up 4 bases; unmatched junction bases: 7. The data were produced by immunoSEQ multiplex PCR, yet TCRdb's version contains in-frame clones alone and is incomplete. The sample lists 65,000 or so clones, approximately 84% occurring once. This chain links TRBV7-2 with TRBJ2-3; 12 bases fit TRBD2. The sequencing sample was made of peripheral blood. This clonotype was sampled from a man aged 50-60 years with active COVID-19. CDR3 loop: CASSPRLAGVSDTQYF. As DNA, the CDR3 is TGTGCCAGCAGCCCCAGACTAGCGGGAGTATCAGATACGCAGTATTTT.